These T cell receptor beta chains were read from a single sample in a study of cytomegalovirus exposure and HLA in healthy donors. The data were produced by immunoSEQ multiplex PCR, yet TCRdb's version contains in-frame clones alone and is incomplete. The sample consists of about 210,000 clones, 70% to 90% of them appearing once. The source material was PBMCs. All receptors derive from a girl aged 2 to 9 in good health and CMV-seronegative. The CDR3 runs from the conserved cysteine through the conserved F or W. Fields, in order: D gene, V gene, J gene, clone size, CDR3 protein, CDR3 DNA. The D gene is left open where the match is weak. Clone size is not always given. Where it is, it says once, few, many or a class for expanded clones.

TRBD1,TRBV2,TRBJ1-2,NA,CASRGTGGYYGYTF,TGTGCCAGCAGAGGGACAGGGGGCTACTATGGCTACACCTTC
NA,TRBV6-5,TRBJ1-2,NA,CASSYAGGVKSFGYTF,TGTGCCAGCAGTTACGCGGGGGGAGTAAAGAGCTTCGGCTACACCTTC
TRBD1,TRBV6-6,TRBJ2-7,NA,CASRAGTAYEQYF,TGTGCCAGCCGAGCCGGGACAGCCTACGAGCAGTACTTC
TRBD2,TRBV19,TRBJ2-3,NA,CASSSVRGLATDTQYF,TGTGCCAGTAGTTCAGTCCGGGGACTAGCGACAGATACGCAGTATTTT
NA,TRBV15,TRBJ1-2,few,CATSRDPGWNGYTF,TGTGCCACCAGCAGAGATCCGGGTTGGAATGGCTACACCTTC
NA,TRBV4-2,TRBJ1-1,NA,CASSQAPSQGTEAFF,TGTGCCAGCAGCCAAGCCCCGTCCCAGGGCACTGAAGCTTTCTTT
NA,TRBV2,TRBJ2-2,NA,CASSVAGAFTGELFF,TGTGCCAGCAGTGTTGCGGGGGCTTTCACCGGGGAGCTGTTTTTT
NA,TRBV2,TRBJ1-2,NA,CASSAGYGYGYTF,TGTGCCAGCAGTGCCGGGTATGGCTATGGCTACACCTTC
TRBD2,TRBV18,TRBJ2-5,once,CASSLNSGGMKETQYF,TGTGCCAGCTCACTTAATAGCGGGGGTATGAAGGAGACCCAGTACTTC
TRBD1,TRBV27,TRBJ2-4,NA,CASSLADRGPKNVLYF,TGTGCCAGCAGTTTAGCGGACAGGGGGCCCAAAAACGTTCTCTACTTC
TRBD1,TRBV7-9,TRBJ1-2,NA,CASGSRGSYGYTF,TGTGCCAGCGGGTCCAGGGGGAGCTATGGCTACACCTTC
NA,TRBV7-9,TRBJ2-5,NA,CASSLYRMSADLQETQYF,TGTGCCAGCAGCTTATACAGAATGTCAGCGGACCTCCAAGAGACCCAGTACTTC
TRBD1,TRBV30,TRBJ1-5,few,CACSGQGDQPQHF,TGTGCCTGCAGCGGACAGGGAGATCAGCCCCAGCATTTT
NA,TRBV29-1,TRBJ2-5,NA,CSVGWGRRETQYF,TGCAGCGTTGGTTGGGGGAGGCGAGAGACCCAGTACTTC
NA,TRBV27,TRBJ2-7,NA,CASSFGRLTYEQYF,TGTGCCAGCAGTTTCGGCAGGCTTACATACGAGCAGTACTTC
NA,TRBV11-2,TRBJ2-7,NA,CASSSSGTYEQYF,TGTGCCAGCAGCTCGAGCGGTACCTACGAGCAGTACTTC
NA,TRBV30,TRBJ2-3,NA,CAWSSPLGFTDTQYF,TGTGCCTGGAGTTCTCCCTTGGGCTTCACAGATACGCAGTATTTT
NA,TRBV7-9,TRBJ2-7,NA,CASSLVEPGWSSYEQYF,TGTGCCAGCAGCTTAGTCGAGCCCGGCTGGAGCTCCTACGAGCAGTACTTC
NA,TRBV28,TRBJ1-1,NA,CASSLGGAEAFF,TGTGCCAGCAGTTTGGGGGGGGCTGAAGCTTTCTTT
TRBD2,TRBV18,TRBJ2-1,NA,CASSPNGLAGVSSYNEQFF,TGTGCCAGCTCACCCAATGGACTAGCGGGGGTTAGCTCCTACAATGAGCAGTTCTTC
NA,TRBV7-9,TRBJ2-1,once,CASSPSPRNEQFF,TGTGCCAGCAGCCCTAGCCCTAGGAATGAGCAGTTCTTC
TRBD2,TRBV11-2,TRBJ2-1,few,CASSLVGGAYNEQFF,TGTGCCAGCAGCTTAGTCGGGGGGGCCTACAATGAGCAGTTCTTC
TRBD2,TRBV4-2,TRBJ2-7,NA,CASSPGLAGVPFYEQYF,TGTGCCAGCAGCCCCGGACTAGCGGGAGTCCCTTTTTACGAGCAGTACTTC
TRBD2,TRBV5-1,TRBJ2-7,once,CASSLNSGGAYEQYF,TGCGCCAGCAGCTTGAATAGCGGGGGGGCCTACGAGCAGTACTTC
NA,TRBV5-6,TRBJ2-7,NA,CASNLPTRPYEQYF,TGTGCCAGCAACCTTCCAACTAGGCCCTACGAGCAGTACTTC
TRBD1,TRBV15,TRBJ1-5,NA,CATSWTGSNQPQHF,TGTGCCACCAGCTGGACAGGTTCCAATCAGCCCCAGCATTTT
NA,TRBV5-6,TRBJ1-4,NA,CASSPEPGVMNEKLFF,TGTGCCAGCAGCCCGGAACCAGGGGTCATGAATGAAAAACTGTTTTTT
TRBD1,TRBV27,TRBJ1-5,once,CASSAGGQPQHF,TGTGCCAGCAGTGCAGGGGGTCAGCCCCAGCATTTT
NA,TRBV5-4,TRBJ2-7,NA,CASSAGTMGSYEQYF,TGTGCCAGCAGCGCAGGGACAATGGGCTCCTACGAGCAGTACTTC
TRBD2,TRBV14,TRBJ2-7,once,CASSQVASGGFYEQYF,TGTGCCAGCAGCCAAGTCGCTAGCGGGGGATTTTACGAGCAGTACTTC
TRBD2,TRBV5-4,TRBJ2-5,NA,CASSLRLAGGPGETQYF,TGTGCCAGCAGCTTAAGACTAGCGGGAGGGCCTGGGGAGACCCAGTACTTC
TRBD2,TRBV7-2,TRBJ2-1,NA,CASSLVSRGLAGVNEQFF,TGTGCCAGCAGCTTAGTCTCAAGGGGACTAGCGGGAGTTAATGAGCAGTTCTTC
TRBD2,TRBV27,TRBJ2-7,NA,CASSPTSGYYYEQYF,TGTGCCAGCAGTCCAACTAGCGGGTACTACTACGAGCAGTACTTC
TRBD1,TRBV5-4,TRBJ1-1,NA,CASSLGGQGAEAFF,TGTGCCAGCAGCTTGGGGGGACAGGGGGCTGAAGCTTTCTTT
NA,TRBV25-1,TRBJ2-5,NA,CASSESGYQETQYF,TGTGCCAGCAGTGAATCCGGGTACCAAGAGACCCAGTACTTC
TRBD2,TRBV30,TRBJ2-1,NA,CASGLAFHNEQFF,TGTGCCTCGGGACTAGCGTTCCACAATGAGCAGTTCTTC
NA,TRBV7-8,TRBJ2-3,NA,CASSQRRVTTDTQYF,TGTGCCAGCAGCCAGCGGCGGGTGACCACAGATACGCAGTATTTT
TRBD2,TRBV4-2,TRBJ2-1,NA,CASSHQAGANNEQFF,TGTGCCAGCAGCCACCAAGCGGGGGCAAACAATGAGCAGTTCTTC
NA,TRBV5-6,TRBJ1-3,NA,CASSLDGTPNSSTIYF,TGTGCCAGCAGCTTGGATGGGACACCCAATTCTTCCACCATATATTTT
NA,TRBV29-1,TRBJ2-3,NA,CSVRRRGGTDTQYF,TGCAGCGTTCGTAGGCGGGGAGGCACAGATACGCAGTATTTT
NA,TRBV11-3,TRBJ2-5,NA,CASSLGGGQETQYF,TGTGCCAGCAGCTTAGGGGGGGGGCAGGAGACCCAGTACTTC
NA,TRBV21-1,TRBJ2-3,NA,CASSKASSGDTDTQYF,TGTGCCAGCAGCAAAGCCTCTAGCGGGGACACAGATACGCAGTATTTT
NA,TRBV25-1,TRBJ2-3,NA,CASSDGIGTDTQYF,TGTGCCAGCAGTGACGGGATTGGGACAGATACGCAGTATTTT
TRBD2,TRBV7-2,TRBJ2-5,NA,CASSGERGGTRTQYF,TGTGCCAGCAGCGGAGAGCGGGGCGGTACAAGGACCCAGTACTTC
TRBD2,TRBV4-1,TRBJ2-3,once,CASSQDRARGSSTDTQYF,TGCGCCAGCAGCCAAGATCGGGCGCGGGGGTCTAGCACAGATACGCAGTATTTT
NA,TRBV2,TRBJ2-2,NA,CASSEVVAGSTGELFF,TGTGCCAGCAGTGAAGTGGTGGCAGGGTCCACCGGGGAGCTGTTTTTT
NA,TRBV7-9,TRBJ2-3,NA,CASSASLPGERTDTQYF,TGTGCCAGCAGCGCCTCCCTACCGGGAGAACGCACAGATACGCAGTATTTT